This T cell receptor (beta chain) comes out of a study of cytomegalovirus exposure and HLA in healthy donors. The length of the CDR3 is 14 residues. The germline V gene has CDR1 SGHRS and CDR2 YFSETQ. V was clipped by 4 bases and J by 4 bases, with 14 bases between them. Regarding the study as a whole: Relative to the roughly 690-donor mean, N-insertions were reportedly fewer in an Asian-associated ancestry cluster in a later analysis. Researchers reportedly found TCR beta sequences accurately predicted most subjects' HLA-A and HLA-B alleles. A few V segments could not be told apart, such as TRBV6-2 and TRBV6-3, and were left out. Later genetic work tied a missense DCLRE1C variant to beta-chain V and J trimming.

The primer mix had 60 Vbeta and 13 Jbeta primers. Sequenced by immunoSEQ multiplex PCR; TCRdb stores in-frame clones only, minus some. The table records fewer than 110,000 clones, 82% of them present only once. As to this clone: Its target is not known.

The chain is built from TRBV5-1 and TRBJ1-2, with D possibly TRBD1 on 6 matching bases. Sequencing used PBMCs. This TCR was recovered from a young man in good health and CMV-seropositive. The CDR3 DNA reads TGCGCCAGCAGCCTACCAGGGGCGGCCTATGGCTACACCTTC. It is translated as CASSLPGAAYGYTF.